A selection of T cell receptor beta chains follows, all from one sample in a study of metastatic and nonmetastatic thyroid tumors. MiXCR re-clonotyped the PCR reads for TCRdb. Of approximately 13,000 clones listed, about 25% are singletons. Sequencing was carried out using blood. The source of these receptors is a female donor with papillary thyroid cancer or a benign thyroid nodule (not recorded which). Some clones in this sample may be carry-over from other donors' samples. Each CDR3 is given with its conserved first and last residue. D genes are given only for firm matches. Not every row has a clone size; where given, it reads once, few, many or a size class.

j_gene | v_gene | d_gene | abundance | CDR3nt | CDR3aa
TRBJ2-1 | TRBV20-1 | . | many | TGCAGTGCCGCAGATAATGAGCAGTTCTTC | CSAADNEQFF
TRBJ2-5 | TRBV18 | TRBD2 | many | TGTGCCAGCTCACCAGGACTAGCGGGATCTTCAGAGACCCAGTACTTC | CASSPGLAGSSETQYF
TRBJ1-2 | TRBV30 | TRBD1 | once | TGTGCCTGGAGGCCGGACAGGGGAAACTATGGCTACACCTTC | CAWRPDRGNYGYTF
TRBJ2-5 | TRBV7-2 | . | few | . | CSSTVGGGTQKTHYF
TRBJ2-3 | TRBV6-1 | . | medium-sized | TGTGCCAGCAGACTGACTAGAAGCAGGGCAGATACGCAGTATTTT | CASRLTRSRADTQYF
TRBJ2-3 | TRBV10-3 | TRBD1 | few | TGTGCCATCAGGGAGGGACAGGGGGGCACAGATACGCAGTATTTT | CAIREGQGGTDTQYF
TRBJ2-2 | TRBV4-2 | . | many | TGTGCCAGCAGTCAAACGGCTAGCAGAAACACCGGGGAGCTGTTTTTT | CASSQTASRNTGELFF
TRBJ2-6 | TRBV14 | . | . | TGTGCCAGCAGCCGGAGGGGGGCCAACGTCCTGACTTTC | CASSRRGANVLTF
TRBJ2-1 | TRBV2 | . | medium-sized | TGTGCCAGCAGTACCGAAGGACAGTTGTACAATGAGCAGTTCTTC | CASSTEGQLYNEQFF
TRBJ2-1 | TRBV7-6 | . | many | TGTGCCAGCAGCTCTAAGGTTAACGAGCAGTTCTTC | CASSSKVNEQFF
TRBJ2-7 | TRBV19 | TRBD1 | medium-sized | TGTGCCAGTAGCACCCTGACAGGGGGGTCCTACGAGCAGTACTTC | CASSTLTGGSYEQYF
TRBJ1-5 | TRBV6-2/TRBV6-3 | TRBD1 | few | TGTGCCAGCAGTTCCGAAGGGGGCGCGATAAGCAATCAGCCCCAGCATTTT | CASSSEGGAISNQPQHF
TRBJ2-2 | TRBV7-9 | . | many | TGTGCCAGCAGCTTTGACGATCCCGGGGAGCTGTTTTTT | CASSFDDPGELFF
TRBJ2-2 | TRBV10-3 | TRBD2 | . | TGTGCCATCAGAGAACTAGCGGGGAATAACACCGGGAAGCTGTTTTTT | CAIRELAGNNTGKLFF
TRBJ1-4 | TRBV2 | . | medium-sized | TGTGCCAGCAGAAGACAGGAGGGGCGGGAAAAACTGTTTTTT | CASRRQEGREKLFF
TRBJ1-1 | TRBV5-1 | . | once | TGCGCCAGCAGCTTGGCCGGTCTCACTGAAGCTTTCTTT | CASSLAGLTEAFF
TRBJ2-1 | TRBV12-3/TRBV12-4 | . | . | TGTGCCAGCAGTTTAGCGGTGAGGAATGAGCAGTTCTTC | CASSLAVRNEQFF
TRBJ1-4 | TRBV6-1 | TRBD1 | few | TGTGCCAGCAGACTTGACAGGGCTGCTAATGAAAAACTGTTTTTT | CASRLDRAANEKLFF
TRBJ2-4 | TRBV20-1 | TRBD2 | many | TGCAGTGCTAGAGACTCGGGACTACTCAAAAACATTCAGTACTTC | CSARDSGLLKNIQYF
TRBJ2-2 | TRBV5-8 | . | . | TGTGCCAACAGCTTGGTGGCAGCCGGCACCGGGAAGCTGTTTTTT | CANSLVAAGTGKLFF
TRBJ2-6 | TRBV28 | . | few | TGTGCCAGCAGTTTAGGCGCTGGGGGTCTTGATGGGGACAACGTCCTGACTTTC | CASSLGAGGLDGDNVLTF
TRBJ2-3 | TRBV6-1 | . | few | TGTGCCAGCAACCGAAGGGGGGCAGATACGCAGTATTTT | CASNRRGADTQYF
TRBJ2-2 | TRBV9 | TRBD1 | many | TGTGCCAGCAGCGTTTCGACAGGGATCGCGAACACCGGGGAGCTGTTTTTT | CASSVSTGIANTGELFF
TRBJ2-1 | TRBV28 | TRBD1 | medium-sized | TGTGCCAGCAGTTTACCCCGACAGGGGAGGTATGAGCAGTTCTTC | CASSLPRQGRYEQFF
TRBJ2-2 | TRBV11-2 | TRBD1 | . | TGTGCCAGCAGCCCCCGTGACAGGGGAGGATTGAGCACCGGGGAGCTGTTCTTT | CASSPRDRGGLSTGELFF
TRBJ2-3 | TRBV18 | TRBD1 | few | TGTGCCAGCTCGACTTGGGAGAGACAGGGGGCGCGGGGCACAGATACGCAGTATTTT | CASSTWERQGARGTDTQYF